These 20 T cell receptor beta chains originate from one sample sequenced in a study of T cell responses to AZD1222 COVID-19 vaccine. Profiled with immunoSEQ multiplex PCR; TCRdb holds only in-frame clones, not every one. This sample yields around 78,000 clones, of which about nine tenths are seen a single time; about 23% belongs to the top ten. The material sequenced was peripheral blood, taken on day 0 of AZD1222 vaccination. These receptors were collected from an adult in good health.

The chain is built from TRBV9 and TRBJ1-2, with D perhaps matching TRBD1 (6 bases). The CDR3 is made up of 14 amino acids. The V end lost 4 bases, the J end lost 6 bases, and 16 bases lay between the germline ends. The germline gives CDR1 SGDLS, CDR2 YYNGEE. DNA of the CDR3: TGTGCCAGCAGCCTCCTACAGGGTCTCGATGGCTACACCTTC. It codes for CASSLLQGLDGYTF. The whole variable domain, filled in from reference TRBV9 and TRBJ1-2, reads DSGVTQTPKHLITATGQRVTLRCSPRSGDLSVYWYQQSLDQGLQFLIQYYNGEERAKGNILERFSAQQFPDLHSELNLSSLELGDSALYFCASSLLQGLDGYTFGSGTRLTVV.

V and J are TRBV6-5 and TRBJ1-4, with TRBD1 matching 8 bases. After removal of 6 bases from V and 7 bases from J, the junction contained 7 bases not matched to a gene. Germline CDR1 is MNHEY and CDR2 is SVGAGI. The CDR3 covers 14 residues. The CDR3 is CASRKGQGPEKLFF. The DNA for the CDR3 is TGTGCCAGCAGGAAAGGACAGGGCCCTGAAAAACTGTTTTTT.

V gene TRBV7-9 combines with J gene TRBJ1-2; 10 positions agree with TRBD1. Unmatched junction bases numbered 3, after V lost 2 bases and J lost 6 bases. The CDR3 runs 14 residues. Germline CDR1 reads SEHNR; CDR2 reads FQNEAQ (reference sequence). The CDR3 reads CASSLLGTGDGYTF. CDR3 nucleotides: TGTGCCAGCAGCTTATTGGGGACAGGGGATGGCTACACCTTC.

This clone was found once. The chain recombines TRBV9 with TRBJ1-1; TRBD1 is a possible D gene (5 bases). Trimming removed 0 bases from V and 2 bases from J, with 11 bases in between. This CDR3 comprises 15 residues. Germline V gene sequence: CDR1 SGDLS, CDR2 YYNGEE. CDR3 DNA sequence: TGTGCCAGCAGCGTAGGGGGGACCGGTAACACTGAAGCTTTCTTT. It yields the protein CASSVGGTGNTEAFF.

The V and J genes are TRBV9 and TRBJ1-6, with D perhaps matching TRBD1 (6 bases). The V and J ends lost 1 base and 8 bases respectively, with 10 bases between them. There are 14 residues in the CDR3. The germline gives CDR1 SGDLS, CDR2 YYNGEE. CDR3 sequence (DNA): TGTGCCAGCAGCGTACAGGGGACCGATTCACCCCTCCACTTT. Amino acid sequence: CASSVQGTDSPLHF.

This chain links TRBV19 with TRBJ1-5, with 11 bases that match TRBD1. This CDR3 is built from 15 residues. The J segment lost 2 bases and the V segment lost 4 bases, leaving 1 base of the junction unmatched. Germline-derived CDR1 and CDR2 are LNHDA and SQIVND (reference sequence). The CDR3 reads CASSKGQGGNQPQHF. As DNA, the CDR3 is TGTGCCAGTAGTAAGGGACAGGGGGGCAATCAGCCCCAGCATTTT.

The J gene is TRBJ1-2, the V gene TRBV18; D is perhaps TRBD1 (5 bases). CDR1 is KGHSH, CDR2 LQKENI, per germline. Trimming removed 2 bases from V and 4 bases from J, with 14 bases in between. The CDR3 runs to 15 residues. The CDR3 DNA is TGTGCCAGCTCACCAGAGGAGGAGGGGCCCTATGGCTACACCTTC. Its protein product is CASSPEEEGPYGYTF.

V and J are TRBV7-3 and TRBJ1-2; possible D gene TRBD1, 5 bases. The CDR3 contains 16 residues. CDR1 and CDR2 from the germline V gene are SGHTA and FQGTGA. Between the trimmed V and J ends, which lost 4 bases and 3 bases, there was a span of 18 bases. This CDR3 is CASSSGAAGRDYGYTF. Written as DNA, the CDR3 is TGTGCCAGCAGCTCCGGAGCGGCAGGGAGGGACTATGGCTACACCTTC. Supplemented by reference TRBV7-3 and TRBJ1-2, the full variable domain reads GAGVSQTPSNKVTEKGKYVELRCDPISGHTALYWYRQSLGQGPEFLIYFQGTGAADDSGLPNDRFFAVRPEGSVSTLKIQRTERGDSAVYLCASSSGAAGRDYGYTFGSGTRLTVV.

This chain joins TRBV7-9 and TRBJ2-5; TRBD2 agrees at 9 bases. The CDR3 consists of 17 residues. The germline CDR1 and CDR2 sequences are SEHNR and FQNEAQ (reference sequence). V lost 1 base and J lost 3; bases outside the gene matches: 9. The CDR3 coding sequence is TGTGCCAGCAGCTTAGGGCAGCGTCTAGCGGGAAAAGAGACCCAGTACTTC. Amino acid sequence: CASSLGQRLAGKETQYF.

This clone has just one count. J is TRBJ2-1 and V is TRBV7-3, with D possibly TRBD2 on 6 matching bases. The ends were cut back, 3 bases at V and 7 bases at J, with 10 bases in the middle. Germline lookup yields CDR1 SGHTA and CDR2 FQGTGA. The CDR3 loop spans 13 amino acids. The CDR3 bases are TGTGCCAGCAGCTTTCATGGGAGGAATGAGCAGTTCTTC. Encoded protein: CASSFHGRNEQFF.

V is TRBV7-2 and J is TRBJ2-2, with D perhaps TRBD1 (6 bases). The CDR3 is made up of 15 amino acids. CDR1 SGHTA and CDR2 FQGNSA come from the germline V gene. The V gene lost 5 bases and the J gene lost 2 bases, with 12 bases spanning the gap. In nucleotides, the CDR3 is TGTGCCAGCAGCCTAACAGGGCGTAACACCGGGGAGCTGTTTTTT. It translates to CASSLTGRNTGELFF.

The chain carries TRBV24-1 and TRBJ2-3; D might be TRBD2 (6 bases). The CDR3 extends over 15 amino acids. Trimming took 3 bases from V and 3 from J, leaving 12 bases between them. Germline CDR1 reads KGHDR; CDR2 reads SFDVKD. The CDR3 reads CATSDGRTVTDTQYF. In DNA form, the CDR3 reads TGTGCCACCAGTGATGGGAGGACGGTAACAGATACGCAGTATTTT.

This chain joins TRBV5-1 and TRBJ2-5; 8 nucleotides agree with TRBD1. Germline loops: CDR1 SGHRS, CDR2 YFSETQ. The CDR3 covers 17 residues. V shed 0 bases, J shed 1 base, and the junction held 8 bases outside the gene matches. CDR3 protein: CASSLEPTGGTQETQYF. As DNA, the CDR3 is TGCGCCAGCAGCTTGGAACCCACAGGGGGAACCCAAGAGACCCAGTACTTC.

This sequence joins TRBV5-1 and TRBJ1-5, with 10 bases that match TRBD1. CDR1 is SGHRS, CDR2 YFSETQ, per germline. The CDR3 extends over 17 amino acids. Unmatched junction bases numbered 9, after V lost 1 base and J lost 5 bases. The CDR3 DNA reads TGCGCCAGCAGCTTGTACGGGCCCGGGACAGGGGATCAGCCCCAGCATTTT. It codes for CASSLYGPGTGDQPQHF.

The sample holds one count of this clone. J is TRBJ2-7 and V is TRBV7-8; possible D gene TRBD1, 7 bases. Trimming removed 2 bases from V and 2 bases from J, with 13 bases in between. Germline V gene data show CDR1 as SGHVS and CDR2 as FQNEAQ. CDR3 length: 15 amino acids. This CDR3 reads CASSLRAGGTYEQYF. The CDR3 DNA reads TGTGCCAGCAGCTTAAGGGCAGGGGGGACCTACGAGCAGTACTTC.

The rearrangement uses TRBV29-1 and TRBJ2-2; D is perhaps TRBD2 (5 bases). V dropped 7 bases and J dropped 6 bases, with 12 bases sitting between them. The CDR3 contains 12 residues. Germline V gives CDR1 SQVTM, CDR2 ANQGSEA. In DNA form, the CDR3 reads TGCAGCGCCAGTGGCGGGTCCGGGGAGCTGTTTTTT. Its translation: CSASGGSGELFF.

For the CDR3, the DNA is TGTGCCAGCAGCTTGGAGTACAGCGACTCTGGAAACACCATATATTTT. Translation gives CASSLEYSDSGNTIYF. The J gene is TRBJ1-3, the V gene TRBV5-5; D ambiguous. The CDR3 is 16 residues long. CDR1 is SGHKS, CDR2 YYEKEE, per germline (reference sequence). The ends were cut back, 0 bases at V and 0 bases at J, with 10 bases in the middle.

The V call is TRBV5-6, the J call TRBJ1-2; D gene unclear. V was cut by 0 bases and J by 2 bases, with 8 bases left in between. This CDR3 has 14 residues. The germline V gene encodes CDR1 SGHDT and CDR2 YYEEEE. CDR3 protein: CASSLGSPNYGYTF. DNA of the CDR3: TGTGCCAGCAGCTTGGGCAGTCCAAACTATGGCTACACCTTC.

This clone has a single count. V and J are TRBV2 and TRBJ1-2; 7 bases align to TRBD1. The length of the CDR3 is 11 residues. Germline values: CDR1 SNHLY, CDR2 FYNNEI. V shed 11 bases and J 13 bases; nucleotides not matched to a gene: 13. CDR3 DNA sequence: TGTGCCCGGAGGGGGCCTCCCAGTCTCACCTTC. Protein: CARRGPPSLTF.

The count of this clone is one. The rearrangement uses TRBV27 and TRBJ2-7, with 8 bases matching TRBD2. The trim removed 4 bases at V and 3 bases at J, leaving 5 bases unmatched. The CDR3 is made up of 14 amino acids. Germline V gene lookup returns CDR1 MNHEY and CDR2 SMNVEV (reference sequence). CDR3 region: CASSSQREFYEQYF. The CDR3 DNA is TGTGCCAGCAGTTCGCAGCGGGAGTTCTACGAGCAGTACTTC.